Each of the 14 T cell receptor beta chains below was sequenced from the same sample in a study of cytomegalovirus exposure and HLA in healthy donors. The PCR employed 60 Vbeta primers together with 13 Jbeta primers. Produced via immunoSEQ multiplex PCR; TCRdb's table is partial and in-frame only. Of 130,000 or so clones in the sample, 65% to 85% were seen once. The sample comprised PBMCs. These TCRs come from a woman between 35 and 50 years old in good health and CMV-seropositive.

J is TRBJ2-1 and V is TRBV2, with D possibly TRBD2 on 5 matching bases. V lost 5 bases to trimming and J lost 9 bases, with 14 bases between them. Germline CDR1 and CDR2: SNHLY and FYNNEI. The CDR3 contains 13 residues. CDR3 residues: CASSKDSFVEQFF. CDR3 nucleotide sequence: TGTGCCAGCAGTAAGGACTCGTTCGTTGAGCAGTTCTTC.

The rearrangement links TRBV5-1 to TRBJ1-3; 9 bases align to TRBD1. This CDR3 is built from 15 residues. Germline V gene data show CDR1 as SGHRS and CDR2 as YFSETQ. V shed 4 bases, J shed 4 bases, and the junction held 6 bases outside the gene matches. The chain's CDR3 is CASSTGQGKGNTIYF. In DNA form, the CDR3 reads TGCGCCAGCAGCACCGGACAGGGGAAGGGAAACACCATATATTTT. Together with reference TRBV5-1 and TRBJ1-3, the CDR3 gives the full variable domain: KAGVTQTPRYLIKTRGQQVTLSCSPISGHRSVSWYQQTPGQGLQFLFEYFSETQRNKGNFPGRFSGRQFSNSRSEMNVSTLELGDSALYLCASSTGQGKGNTIYFGEGSWLTVV.

Concerning this clone itself: At one boundary the junction diverges from the germline segment, which might be a read error. CDR3 nucleotides: TGTGCCAGCAGCTTGGGACAGGGCGGAATCTTT. It is translated as CASSLGQGGIF. This sequence joins TRBV7-2 and TRBJ1-1; 9 bases map to TRBD1. In germline, CDR1 is SGHTA, CDR2 FQGNSA. This CDR3 is built from 11 residues.

This clone occurred a few times. The chain links TRBV4-1 to TRBJ2-3; 7 bases line up with TRBD2. V trimming: 2 bases; J trimming: 5 bases; junction bases outside the gene matches: 19. The CDR3 covers 19 residues. Germline CDR1 and CDR2: MGHRA and YSYEKL. CDR3 residues: CASSQIDKRTSWVEDTQYF. Here the CDR3 DNA reads TGCGCCAGCAGCCAAATTGACAAGAGGACTAGTTGGGTGGAAGATACGCAGTATTTT.

The chain links TRBV19 to TRBJ2-7; 11 positions match TRBD1. The ends lost 7 bases at V and 0 bases at J; junction bases unmatched: 5. The CDR3 totals 15 residues. CDR1 LNHDA and CDR2 SQIVND come from the germline V gene (reference sequence). CDR3 residues: CASTPGTGGSYEQYF. The CDR3 region has the DNA TGTGCCAGTACTCCCGGGACAGGGGGCTCCTACGAGCAGTACTTC.

The chain has TRBV2 and TRBJ2-3, with 9 bases identical to TRBD2. V gave up 4 bases and J gave up 0 bases; unmatched junction bases: 11. The CDR3 runs 18 residues. Germline assignment: CDR1 SNHLY and CDR2 FYNNEI. The DNA of the CDR3 is TGTGCCAGCAGTGTCGTAGCGGGGGACCCCTCTAGCACAGATACGCAGTATTTT. Translated, it gives CASSVVAGDPSSTDTQYF. Based on the CDR3 plus reference TRBV2 and TRBJ2-3, the full variable domain is EPEVTQTPSHQVTQMGQEVILRCVPISNHLYFYWYRQILGQKVEFLVSFYNNEISEKSEIFDDQFSVERPDGSNFTLKIRSTKLEDSAMYFCASSVVAGDPSSTDTQYFGPGTRLTVL.

The J gene is TRBJ2-1, the V gene TRBV9; 8 bases align to TRBD1. Germline CDR1 SGDLS, CDR2 YYNGEE. CDR3 size: 19 residues. Unmatched junction bases numbered 11, after V lost 0 bases and J lost 0 bases. For the CDR3, the DNA is TGTGCCAGCAGCGTAGGCCCTGGGACAGGATTAAGCTCCTACAATGAGCAGTTCTTC. Protein product: CASSVGPGTGLSSYNEQFF. The whole variable domain, remainder taken from reference TRBV9 and TRBJ2-1, is DSGVTQTPKHLITATGQRVTLRCSPRSGDLSVYWYQQSLDQGLQFLIQYYNGEERAKGNILERFSAQQFPDLHSELNLSSLELGDSALYFCASSVGPGTGLSSYNEQFFGPGTRLTVL.

The chain employs TRBV28 and TRBJ2-5; 7 bases are shared with TRBD1. Looked up from germline, CDR1 is MDHEN and CDR2 is SYDVKM. The CDR3 runs 14 residues. The V and J ends lost 5 bases and 3 bases, in that order; junction bases with no gene match: 6. The CDR3 protein is CASSRSTGEETQYF. In DNA form, the CDR3 reads TGTGCCAGCAGTCGCAGCACAGGGGAAGAGACCCAGTACTTC.

J is TRBJ1-4 and V is TRBV19; D possibly corresponds to TRBD1 (5 bases). Per germline, CDR1 LNHDA and CDR2 SQIVND (reference sequence). Trimming took 10 bases from V and 1 from J, leaving 13 bases between them. The length of the CDR3 is 14 residues. The CDR3 spells CATGGVLTNEKLFF. CDR3 coding DNA: TGTGCCACCGGGGGTGTGTTAACTAATGAAAAACTGTTTTTT.

V is TRBV6-1 and J is TRBJ1-2; 8 nucleotides match TRBD1. This CDR3 is built from 15 residues. V was pared by 2 bases and J by 2 bases, with 4 bases of the junction left unmatched. The germline gives CDR1 MNHNS, CDR2 SASEGT. The CDR3 DNA reads as TGTGCCAGCAGTGAACGGGACAGGTTAAACTATGGCTACACCTTC. Its protein is CASSERDRLNYGYTF.

This clone was detected only a few times. This chain uses TRBV30 with TRBJ1-4; no firm D call. Trimming removed 1 base from V and 6 bases from J, with 9 bases in between. Germline V gene data show CDR1 as GTSNPN and CDR2 as SVGIG (reference sequence). CDR3 length equals 13 residues. The chain's CDR3 is CAWSAARDEKLFF. CDR3 DNA sequence: TGTGCCTGGAGTGCGGCGAGGGATGAAAAACTGTTTTTT.

The chain links TRBV29-1 to TRBJ2-3, with TRBD1 as a possible D gene (5 bases). This CDR3 has 12 residues. V was shortened by 7 bases and J by 4 bases, with 12 bases between the two germline ends. In germline, CDR1 is SQVTM, CDR2 ANQGSEA. The CDR3 protein is CSADIGPDTQYF. The CDR3 region has the DNA TGCAGCGCGGACATTGGGCCAGATACGCAGTATTTT.

The chain carries TRBV6-6 and TRBJ2-1; the match to TRBD2 covers 12 bases. The CDR3 consists of 15 residues. Per the germline V gene, CDR1 is MNHNY and CDR2 is SVGAGI (reference sequence). The V gene end was trimmed by 5 bases and the J gene end by 6 bases; junction bases not matched to a gene: 5. The CDR3 nucleotides read TGTGCCAGCAGTAGGACTAGCGGGACCTCCAATGAGCAGTTCTTC. Translating it yields CASSRTSGTSNEQFF.

V usage is TRBV6-1 and J usage is TRBJ1-1; 9 nucleotides align to TRBD1. In germline, CDR1 is MNHNS, CDR2 SASEGT. V trimming: 2 bases; J trimming: 4 bases; junction bases outside the gene matches: 2. The CDR3 loop spans 14 amino acids. The CDR3 region has the DNA TGTGCCAGCAGTGAAAAGACAGGGGGCACTGAAGCTTTCTTT. This codes for CASSEKTGGTEAFF.